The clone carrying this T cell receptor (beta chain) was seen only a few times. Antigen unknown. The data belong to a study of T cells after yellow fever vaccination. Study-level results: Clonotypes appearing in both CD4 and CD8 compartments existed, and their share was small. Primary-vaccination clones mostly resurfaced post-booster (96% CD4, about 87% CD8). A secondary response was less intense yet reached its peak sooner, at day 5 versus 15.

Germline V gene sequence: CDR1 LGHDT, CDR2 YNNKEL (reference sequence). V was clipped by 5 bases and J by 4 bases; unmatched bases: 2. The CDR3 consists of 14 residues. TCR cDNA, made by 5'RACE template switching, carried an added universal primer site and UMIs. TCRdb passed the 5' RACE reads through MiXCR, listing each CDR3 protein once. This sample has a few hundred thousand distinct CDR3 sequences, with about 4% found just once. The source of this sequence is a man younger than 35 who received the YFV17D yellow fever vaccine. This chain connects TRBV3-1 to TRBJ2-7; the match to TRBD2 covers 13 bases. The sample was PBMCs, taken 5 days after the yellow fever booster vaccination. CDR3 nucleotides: TGTGCCAGCAGCTGGACTAGCGGGGGTTACGAGCAGTACTTC. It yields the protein CASSWTSGGYEQYF.